This T cell receptor (beta chain) was found in a study of regulatory and conventional T cells in RAG deficiency. Study-wide findings and caveats: Shannon entropy fell and Simpson indices rose in RAG-deficient patients. In Omenn syndrome, Treg and Tconv repertoires overlapped >75%. Other subsets showed 9 to 10-fold reductions, but Treg unique TCR beta sequences fell 80 to 100-fold in these patients.

Generated by immunoSEQ multiplex PCR, the TCRdb table keeps only in-frame clones and is missing some. The repertoire consists of approximately 46,000 clones, with around 89% occurring once and the leading ten covering about 0.54%. The sorted conventional CD4+ T cells were CD25-low and CD127-high, with genomic DNA sequenced. A remark on this clone: The antigen is not known.

Trimming cost V 1 base and J 3 bases, with 6 bases left between them. This CDR3 contains 13 residues. CDR1 SEHNR and CDR2 FQNEAQ come from the germline V gene (reference sequence). The data were also submitted as part of a second study, on regulatory T cells. That source adds: The PCR used 52 TRBV and 13 TRBJ primers. Skewed V and J usage and few unique V-J pairs marked patient repertoires, most in Tregs.

The sequence derives from a human donor in good health. The specimen sequenced was CD4+ effector T cells sorted from blood. The chain couples TRBV7-9 to TRBJ1-2; D call uncertain. As DNA, the CDR3 is TGTGCCAGCAGCTTAGGCACCGACTATGGCTACACCTTC. Its translation is CASSLGTDYGYTF.